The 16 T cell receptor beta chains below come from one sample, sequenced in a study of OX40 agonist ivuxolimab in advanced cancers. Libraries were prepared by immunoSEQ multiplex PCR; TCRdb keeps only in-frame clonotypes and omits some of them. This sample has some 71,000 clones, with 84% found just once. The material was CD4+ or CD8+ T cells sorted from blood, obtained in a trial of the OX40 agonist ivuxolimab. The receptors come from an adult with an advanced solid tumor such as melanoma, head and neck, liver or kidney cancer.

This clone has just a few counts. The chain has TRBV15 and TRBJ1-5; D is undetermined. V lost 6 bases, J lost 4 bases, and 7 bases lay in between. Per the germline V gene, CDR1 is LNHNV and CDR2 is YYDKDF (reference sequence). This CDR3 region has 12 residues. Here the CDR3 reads CATSKPNQPQHF. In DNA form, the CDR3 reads TGTGCCACCAGTAAACCGAATCAGCCCCAGCATTTT.

The CDR3 loop is CASSFPPGGGYTF. DNA for the CDR3: TGTGCCAGCAGTTTCCCCCCGGGGGGTGGCTACACCTTC. The V and J genes are TRBV28 and TRBJ1-2, with D possibly TRBD1 on 5 matching bases. This CDR3 is 13 amino acids long. Trimming shortened V by 3 bases and J by 7 bases, and 12 bases separated the two germline ends. Germline V gene data show CDR1 as MDHEN and CDR2 as SYDVKM.

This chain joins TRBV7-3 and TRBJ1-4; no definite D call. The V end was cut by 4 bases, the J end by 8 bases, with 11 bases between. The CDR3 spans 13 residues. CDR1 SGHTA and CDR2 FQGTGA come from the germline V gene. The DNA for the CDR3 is TGTGCCAGCAGCTCAAGGACTGGCGAAAAACTGTTTTTT. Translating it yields CASSSRTGEKLFF.

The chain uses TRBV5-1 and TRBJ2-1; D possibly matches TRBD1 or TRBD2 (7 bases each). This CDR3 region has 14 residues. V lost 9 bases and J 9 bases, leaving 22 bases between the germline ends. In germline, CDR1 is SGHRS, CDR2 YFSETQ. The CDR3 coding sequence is TGCGCCACCTCAGGGGAGGGGGCGCGTGCTGAGCAGTTCTTC. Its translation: CATSGEGARAEQFF.

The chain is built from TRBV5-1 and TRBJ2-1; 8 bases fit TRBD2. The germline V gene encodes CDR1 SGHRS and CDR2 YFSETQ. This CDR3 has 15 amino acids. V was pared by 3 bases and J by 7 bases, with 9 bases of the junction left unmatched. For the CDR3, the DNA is TGCGCCAGCAGCTCGCCCGGGAGGGTGGAGAATGAGCAGTTCTTC. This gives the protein CASSSPGRVENEQFF.

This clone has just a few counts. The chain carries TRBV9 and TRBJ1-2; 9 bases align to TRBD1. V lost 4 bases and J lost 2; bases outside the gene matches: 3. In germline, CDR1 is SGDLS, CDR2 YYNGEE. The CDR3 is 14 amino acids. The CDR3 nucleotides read TGTGCCAGCAGCCCGGGGACAGGGAACTATGGCTACACCTTC. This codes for CASSPGTGNYGYTF.

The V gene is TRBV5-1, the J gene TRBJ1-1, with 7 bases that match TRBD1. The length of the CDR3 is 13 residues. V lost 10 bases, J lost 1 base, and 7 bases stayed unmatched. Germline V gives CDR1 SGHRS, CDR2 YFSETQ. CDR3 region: CASEGQTNTEAFF. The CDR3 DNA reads TGCGCCTCCGAGGGACAGACGAACACTGAAGCTTTCTTT.

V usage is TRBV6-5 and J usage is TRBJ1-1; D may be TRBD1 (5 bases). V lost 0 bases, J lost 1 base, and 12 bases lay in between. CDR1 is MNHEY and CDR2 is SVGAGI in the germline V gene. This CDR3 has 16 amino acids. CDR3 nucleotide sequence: TGTGCCAGCAGTTACTCGTGGGGGAAGGGGAACACTGAAGCTTTCTTT. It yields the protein CASSYSWGKGNTEAFF.

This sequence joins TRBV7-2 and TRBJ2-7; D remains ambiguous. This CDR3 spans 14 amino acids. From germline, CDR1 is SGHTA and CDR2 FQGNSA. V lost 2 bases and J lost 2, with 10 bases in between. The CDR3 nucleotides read TGTGCCAGCAGCTTAACGCTAGAACCCTACGAGCAGTACTTC. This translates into CASSLTLEPYEQYF. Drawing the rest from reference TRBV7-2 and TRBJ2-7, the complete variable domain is GAGVSQSPSNKVTEKGKDVELRCDPISGHTALYWYRQSLGQGLEFLIYFQGNSAPDKSGLPSDRFSAERTGGSVSTLTIQRTQQEDSAVYLCASSLTLEPYEQYFGPGTRLTVT.

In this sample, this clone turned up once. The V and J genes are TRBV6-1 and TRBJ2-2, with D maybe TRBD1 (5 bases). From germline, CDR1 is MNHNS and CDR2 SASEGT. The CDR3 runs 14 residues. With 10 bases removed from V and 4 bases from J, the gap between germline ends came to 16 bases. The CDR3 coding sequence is TGTGCCACCTCCGGTCCAAGGGGCACCGGGGAGCTGTTTTTT. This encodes CATSGPRGTGELFF.

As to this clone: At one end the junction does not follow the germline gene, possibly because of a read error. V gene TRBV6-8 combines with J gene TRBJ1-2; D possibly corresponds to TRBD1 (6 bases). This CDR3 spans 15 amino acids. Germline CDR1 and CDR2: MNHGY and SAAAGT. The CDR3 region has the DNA TGTGCCAGCAGCTACTCCCGGACAGTTTTCGATGGCTACACCTTC. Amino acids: CASSYSRTVFDGYTF.

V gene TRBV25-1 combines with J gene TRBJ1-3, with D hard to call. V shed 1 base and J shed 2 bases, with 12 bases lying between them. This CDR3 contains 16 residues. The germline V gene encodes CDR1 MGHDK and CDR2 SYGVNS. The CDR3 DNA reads TGTGCCAGCAGTGAATTTCTGAATTCCCCTGGAAACACCATATATTTT. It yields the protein CASSEFLNSPGNTIYF.

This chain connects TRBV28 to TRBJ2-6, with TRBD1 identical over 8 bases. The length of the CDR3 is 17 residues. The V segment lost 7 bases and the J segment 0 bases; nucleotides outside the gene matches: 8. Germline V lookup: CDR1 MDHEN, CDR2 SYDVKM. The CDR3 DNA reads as TGTGCCAGCACCAGGACAGGGTTTCTCTCTGGGGCCAACGTCCTGACTTTC. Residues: CASTRTGFLSGANVLTF.

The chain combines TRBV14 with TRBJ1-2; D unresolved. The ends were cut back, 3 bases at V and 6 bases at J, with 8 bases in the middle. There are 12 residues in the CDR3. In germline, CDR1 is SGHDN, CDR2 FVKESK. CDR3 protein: CASSQGRHGYTF. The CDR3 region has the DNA TGTGCCAGCAGCCAGGGAAGACATGGCTACACCTTC.

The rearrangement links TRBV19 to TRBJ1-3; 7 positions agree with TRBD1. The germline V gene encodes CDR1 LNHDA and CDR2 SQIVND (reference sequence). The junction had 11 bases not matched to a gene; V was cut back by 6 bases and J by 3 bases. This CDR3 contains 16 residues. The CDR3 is CASSLSPGQHGNTIYF. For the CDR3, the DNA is TGTGCCAGTAGCCTTTCACCGGGACAGCATGGAAACACCATATATTTT. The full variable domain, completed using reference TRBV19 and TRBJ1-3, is DGGITQSPKYLFRKEGQNVTLSCEQNLNHDAMYWYRQDPGQGLRLIYYSQIVNDFQKGDIAEGYSVSREKKESFPLTVTSAQKNPTAFYLCASSLSPGQHGNTIYFGEGSWLTVV.

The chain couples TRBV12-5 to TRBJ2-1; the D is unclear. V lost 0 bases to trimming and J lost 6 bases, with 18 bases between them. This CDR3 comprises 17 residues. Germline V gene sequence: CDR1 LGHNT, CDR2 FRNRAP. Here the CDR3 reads CASGLVNNYPAPNEQFF. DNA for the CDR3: TGTGCTAGTGGTTTGGTAAATAACTACCCCGCCCCCAATGAGCAGTTCTTC. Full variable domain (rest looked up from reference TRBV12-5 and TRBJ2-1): DARVTQTPRHKVTEMGQEVTMRCQPILGHNTVFWYRQTMMQGLELLAYFRNRAPLDDSGMPKDRFSAEMPDATLATLKIQPSEPRDSAVYFCASGLVNNYPAPNEQFFGPGTRLTVL.